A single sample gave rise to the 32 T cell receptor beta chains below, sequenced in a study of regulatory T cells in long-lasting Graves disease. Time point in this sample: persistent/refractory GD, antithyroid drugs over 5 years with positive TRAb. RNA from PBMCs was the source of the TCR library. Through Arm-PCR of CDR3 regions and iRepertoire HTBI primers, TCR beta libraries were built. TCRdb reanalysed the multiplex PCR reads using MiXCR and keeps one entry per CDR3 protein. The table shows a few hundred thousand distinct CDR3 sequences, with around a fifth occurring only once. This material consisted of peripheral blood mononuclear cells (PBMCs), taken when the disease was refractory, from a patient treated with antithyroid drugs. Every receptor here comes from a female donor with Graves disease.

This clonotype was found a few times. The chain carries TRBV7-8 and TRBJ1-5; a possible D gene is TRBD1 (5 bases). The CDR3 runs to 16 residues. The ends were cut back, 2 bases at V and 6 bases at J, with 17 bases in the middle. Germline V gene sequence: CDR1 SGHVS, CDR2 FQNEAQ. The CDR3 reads CASSLTGTIHIQPQHF. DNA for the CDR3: TGTGCCAGCAGCTTAACCGGGACGATACACATTCAGCCCCAGCATTTT.

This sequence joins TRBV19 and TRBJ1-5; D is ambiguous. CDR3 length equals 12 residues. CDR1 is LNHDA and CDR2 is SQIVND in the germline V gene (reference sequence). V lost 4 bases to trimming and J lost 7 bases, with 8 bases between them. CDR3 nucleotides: TGTGCCAGTAGTACCCCCCCCCAGCCCCAGCATTTT. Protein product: CASSTPPQPQHF.

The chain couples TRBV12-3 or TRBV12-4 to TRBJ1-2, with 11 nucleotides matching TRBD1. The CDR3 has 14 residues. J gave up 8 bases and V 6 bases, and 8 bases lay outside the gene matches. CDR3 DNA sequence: TGTGCCAGCAGACCCGGACAGGGGGCCGAGGGCTACACCTTC. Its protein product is CASRPGQGAEGYTF.

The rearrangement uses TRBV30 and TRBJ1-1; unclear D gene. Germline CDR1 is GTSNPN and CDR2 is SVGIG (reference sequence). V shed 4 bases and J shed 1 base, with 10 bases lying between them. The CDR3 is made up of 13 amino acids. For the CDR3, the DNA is TGTGCCTGGAATAGGTCAGAGAACACTGAAGCTTTCTTT. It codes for CAWNRSENTEAFF.

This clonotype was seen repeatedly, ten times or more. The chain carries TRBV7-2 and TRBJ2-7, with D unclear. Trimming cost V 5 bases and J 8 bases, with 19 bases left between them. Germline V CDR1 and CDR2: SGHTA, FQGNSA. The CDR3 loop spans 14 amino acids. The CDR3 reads CASSPEATLGKQYF. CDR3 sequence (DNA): TGTGCCAGCAGCCCGGAAGCGACCCTGGGCAAGCAGTACTTC.

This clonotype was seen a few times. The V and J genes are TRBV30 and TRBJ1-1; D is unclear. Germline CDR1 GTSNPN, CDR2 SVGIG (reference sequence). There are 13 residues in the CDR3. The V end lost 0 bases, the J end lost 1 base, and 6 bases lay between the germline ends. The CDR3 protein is CAWSVQKNTEAFF. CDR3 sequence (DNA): TGTGCCTGGAGTGTACAGAAGAACACTGAAGCTTTCTTT.

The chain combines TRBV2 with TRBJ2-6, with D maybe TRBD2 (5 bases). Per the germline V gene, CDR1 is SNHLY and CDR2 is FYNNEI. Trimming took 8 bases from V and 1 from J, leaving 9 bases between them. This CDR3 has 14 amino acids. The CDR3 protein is CASGGISGANVLTF. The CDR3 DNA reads TGTGCCAGCGGAGGAATTTCTGGGGCCAACGTCCTGACTTTC.

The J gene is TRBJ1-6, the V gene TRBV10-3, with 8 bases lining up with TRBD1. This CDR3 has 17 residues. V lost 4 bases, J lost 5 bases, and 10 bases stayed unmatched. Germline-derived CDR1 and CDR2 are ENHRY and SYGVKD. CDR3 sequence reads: CAISVNVLGQDNSPLHF. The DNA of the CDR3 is TGTGCCATCAGTGTTAATGTGTTGGGACAGGATAATTCACCCCTCCACTTT.

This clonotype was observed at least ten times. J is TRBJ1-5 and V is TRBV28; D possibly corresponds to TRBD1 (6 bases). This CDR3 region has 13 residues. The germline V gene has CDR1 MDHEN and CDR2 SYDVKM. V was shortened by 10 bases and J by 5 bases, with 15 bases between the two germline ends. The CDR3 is CANGQRIYQPQHF. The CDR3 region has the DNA TGTGCCAACGGACAGAGAATTTATCAGCCCCAGCATTTT.

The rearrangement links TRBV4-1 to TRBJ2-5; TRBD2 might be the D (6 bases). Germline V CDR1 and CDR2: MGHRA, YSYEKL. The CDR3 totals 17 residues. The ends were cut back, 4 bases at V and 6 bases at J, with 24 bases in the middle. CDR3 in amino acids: CASSPFQGARGGKTQYF. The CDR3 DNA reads TGCGCCAGCAGCCCATTTCAGGGAGCTAGAGGAGGGAAGACCCAGTACTTC.

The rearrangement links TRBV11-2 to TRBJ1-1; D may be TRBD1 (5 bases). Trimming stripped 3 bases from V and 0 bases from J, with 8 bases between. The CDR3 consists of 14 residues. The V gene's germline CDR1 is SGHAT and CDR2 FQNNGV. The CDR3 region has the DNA TGTGCCAGCAGCTTTCTAGGGGTGAACACTGAAGCTTTCTTT. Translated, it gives CASSFLGVNTEAFF. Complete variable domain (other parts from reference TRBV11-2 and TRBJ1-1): EAGVAQSPRYKIIEKRQSVAFWCNPISGHATLYWYQQILGQGPKLLIQFQNNGVVDDSQLPKDRFSAERLKGVDSTLKIQPAKLEDSAVYLCASSFLGVNTEAFFGQGTRLTVV.

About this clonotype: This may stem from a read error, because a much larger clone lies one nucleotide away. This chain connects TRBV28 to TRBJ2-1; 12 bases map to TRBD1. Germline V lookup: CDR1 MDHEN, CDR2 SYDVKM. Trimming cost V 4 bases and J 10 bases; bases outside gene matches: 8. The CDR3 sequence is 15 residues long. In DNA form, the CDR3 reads TGTGCCAGCAGTTCCCCCGGGACAGGGGGCTACGAGCAGTTCTTC. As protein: CASSSPGTGGYEQFF.

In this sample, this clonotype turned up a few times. As DNA, the CDR3 is TGTGCCAGCAGTTATATGGGCCCGAACACCGGGGAGCTGTTTTTT. This gives the protein CASSYMGPNTGELFF. J is TRBJ2-2 and V is TRBV6-2 or TRBV6-3, with D hard to call. CDR1 MNHEY and CDR2 SVGEGT come from the germline V gene. The length of the CDR3 is 15 residues. Trimming took 3 bases from V and 0 from J, leaving 8 bases between them.

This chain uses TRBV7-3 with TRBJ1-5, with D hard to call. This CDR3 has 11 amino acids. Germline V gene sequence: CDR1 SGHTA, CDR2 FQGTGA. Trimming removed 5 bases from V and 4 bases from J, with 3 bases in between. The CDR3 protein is CASSTNQPQHF. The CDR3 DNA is TGTGCCAGCAGCACAAATCAGCCCCAGCATTTT.

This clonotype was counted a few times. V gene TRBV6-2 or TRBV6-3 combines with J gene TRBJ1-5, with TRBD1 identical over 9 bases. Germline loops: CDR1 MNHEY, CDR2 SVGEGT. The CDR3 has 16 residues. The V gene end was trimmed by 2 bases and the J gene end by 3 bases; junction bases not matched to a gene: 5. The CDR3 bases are TGTGCCAGCAGTTACGAGACAGGGGGTTTCAATCAGCCCCAGCATTTT. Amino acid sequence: CASSYETGGFNQPQHF.

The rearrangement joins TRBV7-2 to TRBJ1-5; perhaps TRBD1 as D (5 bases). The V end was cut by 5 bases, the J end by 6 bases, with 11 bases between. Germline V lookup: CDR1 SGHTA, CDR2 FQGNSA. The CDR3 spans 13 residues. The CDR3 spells CASSPGSGQPQHF. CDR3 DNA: TGTGCCAGCAGCCCAGGGTCAGGTCAGCCCCAGCATTTT.

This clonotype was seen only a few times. CDR3 region: CASRYGSVGNTEAFF. DNA of the CDR3: TGTGCCAGCAGGTACGGGTCGGTCGGGAACACTGAAGCTTTCTTT. The chain combines TRBV5-8 with TRBJ1-1; D is ambiguous. CDR1 and CDR2 from the germline V gene are SGHTS and YDEGEE. This CDR3 has 15 amino acids. Trimming stripped 5 bases from V and 1 base from J, with 15 bases between.

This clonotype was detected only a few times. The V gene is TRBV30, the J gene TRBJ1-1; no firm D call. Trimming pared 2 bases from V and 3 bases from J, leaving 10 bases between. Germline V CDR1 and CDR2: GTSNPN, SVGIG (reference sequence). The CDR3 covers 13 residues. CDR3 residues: CAWSSTGYTEAFF. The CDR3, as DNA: TGTGCCTGGAGTTCTACGGGATACACTGAAGCTTTCTTT.

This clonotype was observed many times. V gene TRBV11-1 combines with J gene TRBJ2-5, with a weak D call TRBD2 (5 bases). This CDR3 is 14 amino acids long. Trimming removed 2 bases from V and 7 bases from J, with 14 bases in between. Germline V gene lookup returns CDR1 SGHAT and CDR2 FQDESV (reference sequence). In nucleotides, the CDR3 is TGTGCCAGCAGCTTATTCCTAGCCGACCGGACCCAGTACTTC. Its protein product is CASSLFLADRTQYF.

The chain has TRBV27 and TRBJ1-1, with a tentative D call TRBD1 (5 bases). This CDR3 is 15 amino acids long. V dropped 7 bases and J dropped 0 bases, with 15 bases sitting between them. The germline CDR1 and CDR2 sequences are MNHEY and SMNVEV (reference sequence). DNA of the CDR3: TGTGCCAGCATTCCGGGGCTGGGGATGAACACTGAAGCTTTCTTT. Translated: CASIPGLGMNTEAFF.

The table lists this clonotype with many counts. The CDR3 nucleotides are TGCAGCGTTGGTCGGACGGACACTGAAGCTTTCTTT. Encoded protein: CSVGRTDTEAFF. This chain uses TRBV29-1 with TRBJ1-1; D is undetermined. V was pared by 4 bases and J by 3 bases, with 9 bases between. This CDR3 region has 12 residues. Germline CDR1 SQVTM, CDR2 ANQGSEA.

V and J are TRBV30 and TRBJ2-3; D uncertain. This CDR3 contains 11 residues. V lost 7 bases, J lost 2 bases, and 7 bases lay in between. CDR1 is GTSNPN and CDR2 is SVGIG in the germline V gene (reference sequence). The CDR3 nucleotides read TGTGCCTCCCGGGCCACAGATACGCAGTATTTT. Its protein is CASRATDTQYF. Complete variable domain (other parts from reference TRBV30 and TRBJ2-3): SQTIHQWPATLVQPVGSPLSLECTVEGTSNPNLYWYRQAAGRGLQLLFYSVGIGQISSEVPQNLSASRPQDRQFILSSKKLLLSDSGFYLCASRATDTQYFGPGTRLTVL.

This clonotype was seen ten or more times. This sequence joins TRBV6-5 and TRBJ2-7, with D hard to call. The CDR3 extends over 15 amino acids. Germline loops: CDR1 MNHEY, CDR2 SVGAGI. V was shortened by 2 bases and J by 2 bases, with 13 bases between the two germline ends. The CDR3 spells CASSYTRGNAYEQYF. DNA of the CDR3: TGTGCCAGCAGTTACACTCGTGGAAACGCCTACGAGCAGTACTTC.

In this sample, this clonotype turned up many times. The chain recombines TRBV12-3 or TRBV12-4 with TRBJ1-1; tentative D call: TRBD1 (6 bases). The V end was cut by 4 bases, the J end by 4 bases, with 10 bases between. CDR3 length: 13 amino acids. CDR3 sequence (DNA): TGTGCCAGCAGTTGGGGGGCGCGCACTGAAGCTTTCTTT. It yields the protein CASSWGARTEAFF.

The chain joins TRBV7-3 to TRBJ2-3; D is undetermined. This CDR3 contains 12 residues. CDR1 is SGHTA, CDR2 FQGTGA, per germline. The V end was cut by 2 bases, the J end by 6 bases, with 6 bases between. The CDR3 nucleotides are TGTGCCAGCAGCTTACATCGGGATACGCAGTATTTT. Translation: CASSLHRDTQYF. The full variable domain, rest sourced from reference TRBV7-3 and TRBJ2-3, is GAGVSQTPSNKVTEKGKYVELRCDPISGHTALYWYRQSLGQGPEFLIYFQGTGAADDSGLPNDRFFAVRPEGSVSTLKIQRTERGDSAVYLCASSLHRDTQYFGPGTRLTVL.

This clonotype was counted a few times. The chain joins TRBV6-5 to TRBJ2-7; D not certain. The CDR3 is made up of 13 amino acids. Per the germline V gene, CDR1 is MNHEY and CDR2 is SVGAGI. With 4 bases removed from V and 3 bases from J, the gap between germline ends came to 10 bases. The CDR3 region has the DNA TGTGCCAGCAGTTTTAACGCCCACTACGAGCAGTACTTC. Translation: CASSFNAHYEQYF.

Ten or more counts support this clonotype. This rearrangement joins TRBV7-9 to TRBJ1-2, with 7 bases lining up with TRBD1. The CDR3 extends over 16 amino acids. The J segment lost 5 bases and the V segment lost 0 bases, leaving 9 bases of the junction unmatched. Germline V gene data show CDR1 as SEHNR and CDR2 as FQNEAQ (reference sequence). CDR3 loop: CASSLARGAHLYGYTF. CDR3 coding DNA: TGTGCCAGCAGCTTAGCCAGGGGGGCTCATCTTTATGGCTACACCTTC.

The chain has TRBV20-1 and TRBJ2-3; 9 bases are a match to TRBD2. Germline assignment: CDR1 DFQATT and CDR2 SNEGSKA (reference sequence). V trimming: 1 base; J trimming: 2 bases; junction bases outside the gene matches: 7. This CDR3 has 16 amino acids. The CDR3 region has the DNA TGCAGTGCTAGAGCAGGGCTAGCGGGATTCACAGATACGCAGTATTTT. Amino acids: CSARAGLAGFTDTQYF.

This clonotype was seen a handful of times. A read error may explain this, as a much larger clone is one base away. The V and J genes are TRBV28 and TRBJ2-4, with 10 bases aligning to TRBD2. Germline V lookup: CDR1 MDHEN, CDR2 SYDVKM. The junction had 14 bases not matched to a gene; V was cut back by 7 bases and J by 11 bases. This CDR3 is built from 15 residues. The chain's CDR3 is CASNPSSGGWSVQYF. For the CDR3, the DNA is TGTGCCAGCAACCCTTCTAGCGGGGGATGGTCGGTTCAGTACTTC.

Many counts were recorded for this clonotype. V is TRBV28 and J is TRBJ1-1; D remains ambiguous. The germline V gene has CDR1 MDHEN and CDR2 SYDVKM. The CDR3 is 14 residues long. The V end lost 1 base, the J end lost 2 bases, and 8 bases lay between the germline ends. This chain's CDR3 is CASSLYGENTEAFF. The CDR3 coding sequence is TGTGCCAGCAGTTTATATGGGGAAAACACTGAAGCTTTCTTT.

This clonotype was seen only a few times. CDR3 region: CASRDREAEQYF. For the CDR3, the DNA is TGTGCCAGCCGGGACAGGGAGGCCGAGCAGTACTTC. The chain has TRBV6-1 and TRBJ2-7; 9 nucleotides agree with TRBD1. Germline loops: CDR1 MNHNS, CDR2 SASEGT. Trimming at V came to 8 bases and at J to 6 bases, leaving 5 bases not matched to a gene. The CDR3 is 12 amino acids.

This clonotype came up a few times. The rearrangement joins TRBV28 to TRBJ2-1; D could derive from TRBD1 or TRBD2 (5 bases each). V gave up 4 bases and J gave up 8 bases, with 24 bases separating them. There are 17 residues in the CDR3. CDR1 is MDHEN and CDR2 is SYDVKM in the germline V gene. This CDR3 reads CASSSEGWQEIGDEQFF. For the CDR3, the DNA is TGTGCCAGCAGTTCCGAGGGGTGGCAGGAAATTGGCGATGAGCAGTTCTTC.